This T cell receptor beta chain was sequenced in a study of T-cell reconstitution after alpha-beta-depleted transplantation in children. As it was prepared, the TCRbeta library received unique molecular identifiers. TCRdb reprocessed the PCR reads via MiXCR and lists one record per CDR3 protein. This sample has 84,000 or so distinct CDR3 sequences, with around 16% found just once. This CDR3 spans 15 amino acids. V lost 2 bases and J lost 4; bases outside the gene matches: 6. From germline, CDR1 is LGHNA and CDR2 YSLEER. This clonotype has more than one count but fewer than ten. The source was PBMCs, mostly from graft donor cells, collected 180 days after TCRalphabeta/CD19-depleted stem cell transplant. The TCR originated in a male patient between 2 and 10 years old who had a stem cell transplant for acute lymphoblastic leukemia, so the T cells may come from the graft donor. The V and J genes are TRBV4-3 and TRBJ2-7; 9 nucleotides align to TRBD1. Here the CDR3 reads CASSQNRDREYEQYF. The CDR3 DNA reads TGCGCCAGCAGCCAAAACCGGGACAGGGAATACGAGCAGTACTTC.